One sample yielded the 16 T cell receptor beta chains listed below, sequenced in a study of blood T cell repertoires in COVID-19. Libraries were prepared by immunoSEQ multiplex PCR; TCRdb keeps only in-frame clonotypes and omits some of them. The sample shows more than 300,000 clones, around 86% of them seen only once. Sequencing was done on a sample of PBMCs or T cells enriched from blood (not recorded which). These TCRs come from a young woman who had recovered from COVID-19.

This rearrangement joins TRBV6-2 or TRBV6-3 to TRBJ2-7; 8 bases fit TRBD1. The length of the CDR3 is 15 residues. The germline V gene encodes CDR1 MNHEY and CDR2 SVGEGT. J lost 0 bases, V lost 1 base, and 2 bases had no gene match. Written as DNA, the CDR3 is TGTGCCAGCAGTTACTGGACAGGGAGCTCCTACGAGCAGTACTTC. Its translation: CASSYWTGSSYEQYF.

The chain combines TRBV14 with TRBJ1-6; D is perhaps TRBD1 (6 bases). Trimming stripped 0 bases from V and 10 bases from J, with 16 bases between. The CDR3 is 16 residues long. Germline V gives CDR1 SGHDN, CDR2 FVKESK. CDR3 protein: CASSQDKYRAESPLHF. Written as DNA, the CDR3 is TGTGCCAGCAGCCAAGATAAGTACAGGGCGGAATCACCCCTCCACTTT.

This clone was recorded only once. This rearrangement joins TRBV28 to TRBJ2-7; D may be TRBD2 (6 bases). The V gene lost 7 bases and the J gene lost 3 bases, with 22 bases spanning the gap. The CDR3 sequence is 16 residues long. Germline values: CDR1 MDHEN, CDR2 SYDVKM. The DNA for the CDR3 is TGTGCCAGCATTGGGGGGAGCGATCCGTTATACTACGAGCAGTACTTC. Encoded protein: CASIGGSDPLYYEQYF. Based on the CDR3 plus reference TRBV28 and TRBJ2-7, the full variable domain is DVKVTQSSRYLVKRTGEKVFLECVQDMDHENMFWYRQDPGLGLRLIYFSYDVKMKEKGDIPEGYSVSREKKERFSLILESASTNQTSMYLCASIGGSDPLYYEQYFGPGTRLTVT.

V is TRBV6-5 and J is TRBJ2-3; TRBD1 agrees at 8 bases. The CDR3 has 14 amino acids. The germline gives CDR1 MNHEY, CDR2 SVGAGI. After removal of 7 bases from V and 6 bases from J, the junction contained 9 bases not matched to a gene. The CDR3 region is CASIPGTGPDTQYF. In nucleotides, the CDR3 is TGTGCCAGCATCCCCGGGACAGGTCCCGATACGCAGTATTTT.

The CDR3 here is CASSFGQGLGSPLHF. The CDR3 nucleotides read TGCGCCAGCAGCTTCGGGCAGGGCCTTGGTTCACCCCTCCACTTT. This sequence joins TRBV5-1 and TRBJ1-6; D is perhaps TRBD1 (5 bases). Germline assignment: CDR1 SGHRS and CDR2 YFSETQ. CDR3 length: 15 amino acids. V was clipped by 2 bases and J by 9 bases, with 15 bases between them.

The CDR3 DNA sequence: TGCGCCAGCAGTGAGGGGACAGGGGTGGGCACAGATACGCAGTATTTT. Amino acid sequence: CASSEGTGVGTDTQYF. This chain links TRBV10-2 with TRBJ2-3, with 10 bases identical to TRBD1. The CDR3 consists of 16 residues. The V and J ends lost 2 bases and 1 base, in that order; junction bases with no gene match: 3. Looked up from germline, CDR1 is WSHSY and CDR2 is SAAADI.

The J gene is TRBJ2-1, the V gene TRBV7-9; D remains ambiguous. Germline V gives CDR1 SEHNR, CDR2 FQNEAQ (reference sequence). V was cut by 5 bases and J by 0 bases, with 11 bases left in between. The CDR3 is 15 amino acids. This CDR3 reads CASSESASSYNEQFF. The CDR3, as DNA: TGTGCCAGCAGCGAAAGCGCGAGCTCCTACAATGAGCAGTTCTTC. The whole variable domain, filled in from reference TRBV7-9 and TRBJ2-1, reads DTGVSQNPRHKITKRGQNVTFRCDPISEHNRLYWYRQTLGQGPEFLTYFQNEAQLEKSRLLSDRFSAERPKGSFSTLEIQRTEQGDSAMYLCASSESASSYNEQFFGPGTRLTVL.

The CDR3 coding sequence is TGCGCCAGCAGCGGCGGGGCCACCAATTCACCCCTCCACTTT. Translating it yields CASSGGATNSPLHF. The V and J genes are TRBV5-1 and TRBJ1-6, with D tentatively TRBD1 (5 bases). There are 14 residues in the CDR3. Germline V lookup: CDR1 SGHRS, CDR2 YFSETQ. V lost 4 bases, J lost 7 bases, and 12 bases lay in between.

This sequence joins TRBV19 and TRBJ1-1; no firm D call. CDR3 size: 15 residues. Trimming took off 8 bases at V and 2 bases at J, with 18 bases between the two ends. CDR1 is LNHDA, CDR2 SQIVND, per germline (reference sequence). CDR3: CASSPHTQANTEAFF. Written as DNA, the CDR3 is TGTGCCAGTTCTCCCCATACGCAGGCAAACACTGAAGCTTTCTTT.

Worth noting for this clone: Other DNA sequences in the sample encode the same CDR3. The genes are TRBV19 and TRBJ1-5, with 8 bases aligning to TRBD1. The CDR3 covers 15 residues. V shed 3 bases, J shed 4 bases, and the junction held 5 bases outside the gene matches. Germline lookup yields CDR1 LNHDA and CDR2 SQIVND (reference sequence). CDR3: CASSITGGGNQPQHF. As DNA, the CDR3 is TGTGCCAGTAGTATCACAGGGGGAGGAAATCAGCCCCAGCATTTT.

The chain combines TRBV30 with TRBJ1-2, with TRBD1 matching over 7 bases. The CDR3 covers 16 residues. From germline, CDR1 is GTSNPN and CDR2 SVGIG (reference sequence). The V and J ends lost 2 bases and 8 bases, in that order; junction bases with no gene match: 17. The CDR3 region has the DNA TGTGCCTGGAGTCGGTTTCCCCAGGGGGAGGTCGTGGGCTACACCTTC. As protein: CAWSRFPQGEVVGYTF.

CDR3 sequence reads: CASSSLWDYRGTDTQYF. The CDR3 nucleotides are TGTGCCAGCAGCTCCCTTTGGGACTACCGGGGAACAGATACGCAGTATTTT. The chain is built from TRBV7-9 and TRBJ2-3, with 7 bases matching TRBD2. The CDR3 runs to 17 residues. From germline, CDR1 is SEHNR and CDR2 FQNEAQ (reference sequence). The junction had 13 bases not matched to a gene; V was cut back by 4 bases and J by 3 bases.

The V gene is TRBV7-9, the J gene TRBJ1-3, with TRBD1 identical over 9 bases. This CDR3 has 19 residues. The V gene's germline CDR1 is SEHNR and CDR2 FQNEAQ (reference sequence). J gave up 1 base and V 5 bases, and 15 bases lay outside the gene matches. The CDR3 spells CASSGRTGVRTVSGNTIYF. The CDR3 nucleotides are TGTGCCAGCAGCGGTCGGACAGGGGTCCGTACGGTGTCTGGAAACACCATATATTTT.

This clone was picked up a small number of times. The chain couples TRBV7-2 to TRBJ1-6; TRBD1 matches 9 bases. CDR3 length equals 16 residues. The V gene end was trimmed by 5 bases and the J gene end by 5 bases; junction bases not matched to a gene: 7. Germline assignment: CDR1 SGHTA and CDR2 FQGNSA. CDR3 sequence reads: CASSPRGQGNNSPLHF. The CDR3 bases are TGTGCCAGCAGCCCGAGGGGACAGGGAAATAATTCACCCCTCCACTTT.

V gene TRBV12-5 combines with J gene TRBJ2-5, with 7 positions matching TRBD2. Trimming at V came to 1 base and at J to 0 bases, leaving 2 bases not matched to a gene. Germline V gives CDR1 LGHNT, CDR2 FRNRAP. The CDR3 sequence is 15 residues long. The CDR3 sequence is CASGLGAGNQETQYF. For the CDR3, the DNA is TGTGCTAGTGGTTTGGGAGCGGGGAACCAAGAGACCCAGTACTTC.

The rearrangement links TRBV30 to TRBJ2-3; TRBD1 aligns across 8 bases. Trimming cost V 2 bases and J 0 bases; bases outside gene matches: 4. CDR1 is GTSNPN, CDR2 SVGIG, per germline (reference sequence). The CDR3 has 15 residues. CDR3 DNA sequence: TGTGCCTGGAGTACAGGGGGTCCCAGCACAGATACGCAGTATTTT. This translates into CAWSTGGPSTDTQYF.